This T cell receptor (beta chain) is from a study of T cell changes during pregnancy in multiple sclerosis. Germline CDR1 reads MNHEY; CDR2 reads SVGAGI. The CDR3 runs to 13 residues. V shed 2 bases and J shed 2 bases, with 7 bases lying between them. The table came from immunoSEQ multiplex PCR; TCRdb's copy has only in-frame clones and leaves some out. This table holds 80,000 to 100,000 clones, about nine tenths found once. Sequenced material: peripheral blood, taken in the second trimester of pregnancy. The chain links TRBV6-5 to TRBJ2-7; D is uncertain. The sequence derives from a female donor in good health, enrolled as a control in a pregnancy study. CDR3 amino acids: CASSYAPTYEQYF. The CDR3 bases are TGTGCCAGCAGTTACGCACCTACCTACGAGCAGTACTTC.